This TCR beta chain was recorded in a study of blood T cell repertoires in COVID-19 (dated by TCRdb to the early 2020s). A note on the overall study: Samples from collaborators originated in the United States, Italy and Spain and spanned both the acute and convalescent phases of COVID-19. The sample metadata nearly always contained a de-identified subject ID, COVID-19 status, age in years and sex. The samples were drawn from two sources: the first 160 participants of the ongoing ImmuneRACE study, and 1,254 subjects contributed by 6 global collaborators. Where available, HLA class I and class II types were taken from metadata supplied by the sample provider and were not determined by assay-based typing. The repertoires were released in a freely available public database intended as a resource for research on the immune response to SARS-CoV-2. Subjects who had been exposed to COVID-19, were actively infected with it, or had recovered from it provided the deeply sampled blood TCRbeta repertoires that made up the dataset. The prospective study material was composed of cDNA or gDNA derived from T cells, B-cell-depleted T cells, or PBMCs.

What the research found in general, with its limitations: How much clinical and demographic metadata was included differed by source and by participant, and the metadata was provided uncurated.

The CDR3 spans 14 residues, from the cysteine through the phenylalanine. Only the CDR3 region is kept as DNA, spanning 42 bases read in frame from base 1. Trimming removed 3 bases from V and 4 bases from J, leaving 12 bases between the germline ends. CDR1 and CDR2, looked up from the germline V gene (reference sequence), are LNHNV and YYDKDF. Collaborating institutions collected whole blood in K2EDTA tubes following their own protocols. For TCRbeta analysis, collaborator samples were shipped as frozen whole blood, as isolated PBMCs, or as DNA extracted from either sample type. TCRbeta CDR3 regions were amplified from genomic DNA by means of the immunoSEQ Assay, a bias-controlled multiplex PCR. As for how the authors treated the data: Within the assay, amplification of reference gene primers was used to estimate how many nucleated cells each sample contained. To quantify the absolute abundance of each unique TCRbeta CDR3 rearrangement, sequence reads were collapsed and filtered. Productive Simpson clonality was computed per sample as the square root of Simpson's diversity index over productive rearrangements. The immuneACCESS repertoire file appears here via TCRdb, limited to in-frame rearrangements. These files lack a portion of the clones; in checked studies, under half of the deficit traces to unresolved V genes, and the cause of the others is not known. D and trimming were read from the DNA, whereas the V and J calls and clone size are those reported in that table. Recorded for this sample are approximately 77,000 clones; 70% to 90% of them occurred a single time. The ten largest account for under 7.5% of the sample.

Note on this clone: No antigen is known for it. Nothing much larger sits one base from this clone, and base qualities are not available.

This clonotype was obtained from a woman at least 80 years old with acute or convalescent COVID-19. The chain is encoded by TRBV15 joined to TRBJ1-2, and TRBD1 may be the D gene, going by 6 matching bases. Sequencing used peripheral blood. CDR3 sequence: CATSRQTGVYGYTF. The nucleotide sequence reads as follows: TGTGCCACCAGCAGGCAGACAGGCGTCTATGGCTACACCTTC.